This T cell receptor beta chain was retrieved from a study of T cells in Graves' hyperthyroidism and ophthalmopathy. The V gene's germline CDR1 is LNHDA and CDR2 SQIVND (reference sequence). Deletions cut 4 bases from V and 2 bases from J, with 9 bases between. The CDR3 is 14 residues long. It was RNA transcripts that yielded the amplified TCR beta CDR3 regions. During a first-round RT-PCR of the TCR CDR3, the HTBI primer set was used. TCRdb reanalysed the multiplex PCR reads using MiXCR and keeps one entry per CDR3 protein. Altogether hundreds of thousands of distinct CDR3 sequences are present, more than 30% being singletons, with the ten largest covering approximately 8.7%. This clonotype was counted at least ten times.

The V gene is TRBV19, the J gene TRBJ1-5; perhaps TRBD1 as D (6 bases). The TCR comes from a man aged 18 to 30 with Graves' hyperthyroidism. The material sequenced was blood. This CDR3 is CASSTGVGNQPQHF. CDR3 in DNA: TGTGCCAGTAGTACAGGGGTGGGCAATCAGCCCCAGCATTTT.